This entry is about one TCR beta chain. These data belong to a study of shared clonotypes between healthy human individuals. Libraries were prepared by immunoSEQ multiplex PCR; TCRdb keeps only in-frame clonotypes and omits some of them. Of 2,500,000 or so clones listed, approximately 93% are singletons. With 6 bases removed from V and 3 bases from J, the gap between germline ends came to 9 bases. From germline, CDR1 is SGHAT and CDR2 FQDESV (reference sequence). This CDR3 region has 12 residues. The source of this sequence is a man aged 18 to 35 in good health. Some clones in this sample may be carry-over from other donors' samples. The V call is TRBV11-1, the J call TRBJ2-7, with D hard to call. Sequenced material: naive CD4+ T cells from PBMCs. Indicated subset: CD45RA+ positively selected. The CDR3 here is CASSPGNYEQYF. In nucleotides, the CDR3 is TGTGCCAGCAGTCCGGGTAACTACGAGCAGTACTTC.